Presented here are 19 T cell receptor beta chains from one specimen sequenced in a study of cytomegalovirus exposure and HLA in healthy donors. Amplification used 60 Vbeta primers and 13 Jbeta primers. The protocol was immunoSEQ multiplex PCR, while the TCRdb copy is restricted to in-frame clones and leaves out a portion. The sample holds 130,000 to 150,000 clones. The sequenced material came from PBMCs. The source of these receptors is a male donor in good health and CMV-seronegative.

This chain joins TRBV6-5 and TRBJ2-5; D is uncertain. The germline V and J ends were trimmed by 0 bases and 7 bases, with 12 bases remaining between them. Germline assignment: CDR1 MNHEY and CDR2 SVGAGI. CDR3 length: 14 amino acids. The DNA of the CDR3 is TGTGCCAGCAGTTACTCCGAGGCCATTAGGACCCAGTACTTC. Its protein product is CASSYSEAIRTQYF.

The rearrangement joins TRBV4-3 to TRBJ1-5; D not resolved. The CDR3 runs to 15 residues. V lost 0 bases and J 5 bases, leaving 11 bases between the germline ends. CDR1 and CDR2 (germline): LGHNA, YSLEER. As DNA, the CDR3 is TGCGCCAGCAGCCAAGATCTGGCTTCAGATCAGCCCCAGCATTTT. Protein: CASSQDLASDQPQHF.

V usage is TRBV6-5 and J usage is TRBJ1-4; D might be TRBD1 (5 bases). Trimming stripped 0 bases from V and 8 bases from J, with 13 bases between. The germline V gene has CDR1 MNHEY and CDR2 SVGAGI. The CDR3 spans 15 residues. CDR3 loop: CASSYSGGIVEKLFF. CDR3 nucleotide sequence: TGTGCCAGCAGTTACTCCGGGGGGATTGTGGAAAAACTGTTTTTT.

The chain links TRBV11-2 to TRBJ1-2; D is perhaps TRBD1 (6 bases). V was trimmed by 1 base and J by 4 bases, leaving 13 bases between them. Germline values: CDR1 SGHAT, CDR2 FQNNGV. The CDR3 totals 15 residues. The CDR3 DNA is TGTGCCAGCAGCTTAGCCGGAGACAGGTTCTATGGCTACACCTTC. As protein: CASSLAGDRFYGYTF. Full variable domain (missing parts from reference TRBV11-2 and TRBJ1-2): EAGVAQSPRYKIIEKRQSVAFWCNPISGHATLYWYQQILGQGPKLLIQFQNNGVVDDSQLPKDRFSAERLKGVDSTLKIQPAKLEDSAVYLCASSLAGDRFYGYTFGSGTRLTVV.

V gene TRBV7-9 combines with J gene TRBJ1-6, with no clear D. CDR3 size: 12 residues. Trimming stripped 4 bases from V and 11 bases from J, with 9 bases between. The germline V gene has CDR1 SEHNR and CDR2 FQNEAQ (reference sequence). The CDR3 DNA reads as TGTGCCAGCAGCTCAGGCCCGACACCCCTCCACTTT. Its translation is CASSSGPTPLHF.

CDR3 protein: CATSRAGDTQYF. The CDR3 DNA reads TGTGCCACCTCCAGGGCGGGGGATACGCAGTATTTT. The genes are TRBV9 and TRBJ2-3; D is perhaps TRBD2 (6 bases). Trimming took off 9 bases at V and 6 bases at J, with 14 bases between the two ends. The CDR3 runs to 12 residues. CDR1 is SGDLS, CDR2 YYNGEE, per germline.

This chain links TRBV5-1 with TRBJ2-1, with 8 bases fitting TRBD2. V was pared by 4 bases and J by 9 bases, with 12 bases of the junction left unmatched. Per the germline V gene, CDR1 is SGHRS and CDR2 is YFSETQ. The CDR3 runs to 15 residues. The CDR3 protein is CASSRLSGNLGEQFF. CDR3 sequence (DNA): TGCGCCAGCAGCCGTCTTAGCGGGAACTTGGGTGAGCAGTTCTTC.

This chain uses TRBV28 with TRBJ2-3; TRBD2 agrees at 8 bases. CDR1 and CDR2 (germline): MDHEN, SYDVKM. The J segment lost 3 bases and the V segment lost 2 bases, leaving 4 bases of the junction unmatched. The CDR3 extends over 15 amino acids. CDR3 nucleotides: TGTGCCAGCAGTTTAAGCGGGAGTGGAACAGATACGCAGTATTTT. Amino acids: CASSLSGSGTDTQYF. The whole variable domain, filled in from reference TRBV28 and TRBJ2-3, reads DVKVTQSSRYLVKRTGEKVFLECVQDMDHENMFWYRQDPGLGLRLIYFSYDVKMKEKGDIPEGYSVSREKKERFSLILESASTNQTSMYLCASSLSGSGTDTQYFGPGTRLTVL.

The genes are TRBV6-5 and TRBJ1-2; 8 bases map to TRBD1. The V segment lost 5 bases and the J segment 10 bases; nucleotides outside the gene matches: 6. Germline V gene data show CDR1 as MNHEY and CDR2 as SVGAGI. This CDR3 is 12 amino acids long. The CDR3 nucleotides are TGTGCCAGCAGTAAATCGCAGGGGGCCTACACCTTC. This sequence encodes CASSKSQGAYTF.

The V and J genes are TRBV12-5 and TRBJ1-5; D remains ambiguous. V was shortened by 1 base and J by 0 bases, with 4 bases between the two germline ends. CDR3 length equals 14 residues. The germline CDR1 and CDR2 sequences are LGHNT and FRNRAP. The DNA of the CDR3 is TGTGCTAGTGGTTTGGGGCTTAGCAATCAGCCCCAGCATTTT. It specifies CASGLGLSNQPQHF.

The chain uses TRBV28 and TRBJ2-1; 9 bases line up with TRBD2. Germline CDR1 and CDR2: MDHEN and SYDVKM. The trim removed 5 bases at V and 4 bases at J, leaving 12 bases unmatched. There are 17 residues in the CDR3. DNA of the CDR3: TGTGCCAGCAGTCTCATAGCGGGGGCTAGGGTGTACAATGAGCAGTTCTTC. This sequence encodes CASSLIAGARVYNEQFF. Complete variable domain (other parts from reference TRBV28 and TRBJ2-1): DVKVTQSSRYLVKRTGEKVFLECVQDMDHENMFWYRQDPGLGLRLIYFSYDVKMKEKGDIPEGYSVSREKKERFSLILESASTNQTSMYLCASSLIAGARVYNEQFFGPGTRLTVL.

This rearrangement joins TRBV4-3 to TRBJ2-2; perhaps TRBD1 as D (5 bases). The CDR3 has 15 amino acids. V lost 0 bases and J lost 7, with 12 bases in between. Germline V lookup: CDR1 LGHNA, CDR2 YSLEER. CDR3 bases: TGCGCCAGCAGCCAAGAAGGGGCCCGTCGCGGGGAGCTGTTTTTT. Protein sequence: CASSQEGARRGELFF.

The V gene is TRBV7-9, the J gene TRBJ2-1, with D possibly TRBD2 on 6 matching bases. V was trimmed by 2 bases and J by 10 bases, leaving 12 bases between them. The CDR3 spans 13 residues. CDR1 and CDR2 (germline): SEHNR, FQNEAQ (reference sequence). CDR3: CASSLSLATEQFF. The CDR3 DNA is TGTGCCAGCAGCTTATCCCTAGCGACGGAGCAGTTCTTC.

V usage is TRBV5-1 and J usage is TRBJ2-7; 7 nucleotides match TRBD1. Looked up from germline, CDR1 is SGHRS and CDR2 is YFSETQ. There are 13 residues in the CDR3. After removal of 4 bases from V and 6 bases from J, the junction contained 7 bases not matched to a gene. CDR3 coding DNA: TGCGCCAGCAGCCTTGACAGGGCATTCGAGCAGTACTTC. This gives the protein CASSLDRAFEQYF.

The CDR3 DNA follows: TGTGCCACCCGTGGAGGAGGTTATGGCTACACCTTC. Its protein is CATRGGGYGYTF. This chain connects TRBV6-6 to TRBJ1-2, with D unresolved. V dropped 10 bases and J dropped 5 bases, with 14 bases sitting between them. Germline V gene sequence: CDR1 MNHNY, CDR2 SVGAGI (reference sequence). The CDR3 covers 12 residues.

The gene calls are TRBV18 and TRBJ2-1; D is unclear. CDR3 length equals 13 residues. Germline assignment: CDR1 KGHSH and CDR2 LQKENI. V lost 2 bases and J lost 9, with 11 bases in between. The chain's CDR3 is CASSPGRGAEQFF. The CDR3 coding sequence is TGTGCCAGCTCACCAGGTAGAGGTGCTGAGCAGTTCTTC.

The chain employs TRBV18 and TRBJ1-5; D may be TRBD1 (6 bases). The V gene lost 1 base and the J gene lost 0 bases, with 13 bases spanning the gap. The germline CDR1 and CDR2 sequences are KGHSH and LQKENI. The CDR3 length is 17 residues. The CDR3 here is CASSPRKGGYSNQPQHF. The DNA of the CDR3 is TGTGCCAGCTCACCACGGAAAGGGGGTTATAGCAATCAGCCCCAGCATTTT. Full variable domain (rest looked up from reference TRBV18 and TRBJ1-5): NAGVMQNPRHLVRRRGQEARLRCSPMKGHSHVYWYRQLPEEGLKFMVYLQKENIIDESGMPKERFSAEFPKEGPSILRIQQVVRGDSAAYFCASSPRKGGYSNQPQHFGDGTRLSIL.

The J gene is TRBJ1-2, the V gene TRBV6-5, with D perhaps TRBD1 (6 bases). The CDR3 is made up of 13 amino acids. Trimming shortened V by 5 bases and J by 1 base, and 8 bases separated the two germline ends. CDR1 is MNHEY, CDR2 SVGAGI, per germline. The CDR3 bases are TGTGCCAGCAGTAGACAGGTTAACTATGGCTACACCTTC. Residues: CASSRQVNYGYTF.

The J gene is TRBJ1-6, the V gene TRBV27; D call uncertain. The length of the CDR3 is 13 residues. The V gene's germline CDR1 is MNHEY and CDR2 SMNVEV (reference sequence). Trimming pared 5 bases from V and 11 bases from J, leaving 13 bases between. CDR3 in amino acids: CASSRPGRAPLHF. DNA of the CDR3: TGTGCCAGCAGTCGTCCGGGGAGGGCACCCCTCCACTTT.